The 20 T cell receptor beta chains reported below all come from one sample, sequenced in a study of molecular identifiers for immune sequencing clone quantification. TCRdb reanalysed the PCR reads using MiXCR and keeps one entry per CDR3 protein. The data contain over 600,000 distinct CDR3 sequences, about 20% of them singletons. The specimen was naive CD8+ T cells from blood, with Jurkat cell RNA spiked in. The subset here: FACS-sorted CD8+CD4-CCR7+CD45RA+ naive T cells. Source of these receptors: a human donor in good health. Some libraries in this study had Jurkat cell RNA spiked in.

Note on this clonotype: The junction differs from germline at one of its ends, possibly a read error. The gene calls are TRBV11-2 and TRBJ2-3, with D possibly TRBD2 on 6 matching bases. The CDR3 is made up of 16 amino acids. The germline gives CDR1 SGHAT, CDR2 FQNNGV. CDR3 sequence (DNA): TGTGCCAGCAGCCCCCACACTAGCCCGAGCACAGGTACGCAGTATTTT. It encodes CASSPHTSPSTGTQYF. Full variable domain (outside the CDR3, taken from reference TRBV11-2 and TRBJ2-3): EAGVAQSPRYKIIEKRQSVAFWCNPISGHATLYWYQQILGQGPKLLIQFQNNGVVDDSQLPKDRFSAERLKGVDSTLKIQPAKLEDSAVYLCASSPHTSPSTGTQYFGPGTRLTVL.

In its sample, this clonotype was seen a few times. V and J are TRBV28 and TRBJ1-2; 7 positions agree with TRBD1. This CDR3 spans 15 amino acids. Looked up from germline, CDR1 is MDHEN and CDR2 is SYDVKM. V was pared by 6 bases and J by 3 bases, with 10 bases of the junction left unmatched. This chain's CDR3 is CASRRTGALDYGYTF. The CDR3 nucleotides read TGTGCCAGCAGGAGAACAGGGGCCCTCGACTATGGCTACACCTTC.

In the case of this clonotype: A much larger clone lies a single base off, so this may be a read error. The chain recombines TRBV4-1 with TRBJ1-5, with TRBD1 matching over 9 bases. The CDR3 has 15 amino acids. CDR1 is MGHRA and CDR2 is YSYEKL in the germline V gene. The CDR3 is CASSEDGTGIQPQHF. CDR3 coding DNA: TGCGCCAGCAGCGAAGACGGGACAGGGATTCAGCCCCAGCATTTT.

At least ten counts were recorded for this clonotype. The V and J genes are TRBV12-3 or TRBV12-4 and TRBJ1-4; D is unresolved. The CDR3 extends over 14 amino acids. V gave up 7 bases and J gave up 0 bases, with 9 bases separating them. The DNA for the CDR3 is TGTGCCAGCATGGACCCCACAACTAATGAAAAACTGTTTTTT. This codes for CASMDPTTNEKLFF.

This clonotype has at least ten counts. V usage is TRBV7-9 and J usage is TRBJ1-1; weak D call: TRBD1 (5 bases). The V gene lost 4 bases and the J gene lost 3 bases, with 18 bases spanning the gap. Germline CDR1 is SEHNR and CDR2 is FQNEAQ (reference sequence). The CDR3 is 16 residues long. CDR3 in amino acids: CASSSPRQFRDTEAFF. The CDR3 DNA is TGTGCCAGCAGCTCACCTAGACAGTTCCGGGACACTGAAGCTTTCTTT.

About this clonotype itself: This may be a read error: a much more frequent sequence differs by one nucleotide. The chain couples TRBV30 to TRBJ2-7, with TRBD1 matching over 7 bases. CDR3 length equals 13 residues. Trimming removed 3 bases from V and 9 bases from J; junction bases left unmatched: 11. Germline lookup yields CDR1 GTSNPN and CDR2 SVGIG (reference sequence). CDR3 region: CAWRFRGTNGQYF. In nucleotides, the CDR3 is TGTGCCTGGAGGTTCAGGGGGACGAACGGGCAGTACTTC.

This clonotype was found a few times. The chain carries TRBV12-5 and TRBJ1-1; possible D gene TRBD1, 6 bases. Germline lookup yields CDR1 LGHNT and CDR2 FRNRAP. The CDR3 runs 13 residues. V was cut by 3 bases and J by 5 bases, with 10 bases left in between. The CDR3 coding sequence is TGTGCTAGTGGTTTACAGGGCTGGACTGAAGCTTTCTTT. Its protein product is CASGLQGWTEAFF.

This chain connects TRBV4-3 to TRBJ2-7; D is ambiguous. CDR1 and CDR2 (germline): LGHNA, YSLEER. The CDR3 has 13 residues. V was trimmed by 0 bases and J by 6 bases, leaving 9 bases between them. This CDR3 is CASSQEKGCEQYF. The DNA of the CDR3 is TGCGCCAGCAGCCAAGAGAAGGGCTGCGAGCAGTACTTC.

This clonotype was recorded many times. The rearrangement uses TRBV20-1 and TRBJ2-7, with 8 bases fitting TRBD2. This CDR3 region has 12 residues. The germline CDR1 and CDR2 sequences are DFQATT and SNEGSKA (reference sequence). The junction had 1 base not matched to a gene; V was cut back by 0 bases and J by 6 bases. Here the CDR3 reads CSAREAGVEQYF. CDR3 nucleotides: TGCAGTGCTAGAGAAGCGGGAGTCGAGCAGTACTTC.

This clonotype has ten or more counts. The chain employs TRBV7-2 and TRBJ2-5; 10 bases match TRBD2. The CDR3 has 15 amino acids. Per the germline V gene, CDR1 is SGHTA and CDR2 is FQGNSA. After removal of 2 bases from V and 4 bases from J, the junction contained 4 bases not matched to a gene. DNA for the CDR3: TGTGCCAGCAGCTTAAGCGGGGGGGCTTCAGAGACCCAGTACTTC. Its translation: CASSLSGGASETQYF. The full variable domain, rest sourced from reference TRBV7-2 and TRBJ2-5, is GAGVSQSPSNKVTEKGKDVELRCDPISGHTALYWYRQSLGQGLEFLIYFQGNSAPDKSGLPSDRFSAERTGGSVSTLTIQRTQQEDSAVYLCASSLSGGASETQYFGPGTRLLVL.

Worth noting for this clonotype: Being one base from a much bigger clone, this may be a read error. The chain couples TRBV12-3 or TRBV12-4 to TRBJ1-2, with D perhaps matching TRBD1 (5 bases). The CDR3 contains 13 residues. DNA of the CDR3: TGTGCCAGCAGTTCCCCGGGGCGGAGGGGCTACGCCTTC. It specifies CASSSPGRRGYAF.

Concerning this clonotype itself: A clone one base away is much larger, so this may be a read error. V and J are TRBV20-1 and TRBJ1-5; no clear D. Germline V gene data show CDR1 as DFQATT and CDR2 as SNEGSKA (reference sequence). CDR3 length: 15 amino acids. Trimming removed 2 bases at V and 1 base at J, with 12 bases between. CDR3 bases: TGCAGTGCTAGAAATCCCGGGAGAAGCAATCAGCCCCAGCATTTT. It translates to CSARNPGRSNQPQHF.

Note on this clonotype: This may come from a read error, since a much larger clone is one base off. This chain joins TRBV5-8 and TRBJ2-1; 9 bases align to TRBD2. TRBJ2-7 matches the DNA end more closely, so the J call is doubtful. Germline-derived CDR1 and CDR2 are SGHTS and YDEGEE. The CDR3 totals 17 residues. In nucleotides, the CDR3 is TGTGCCAGCAGTCCCGGACTAGCGAAGAGCTCCTACAATGAGCAGTACTTC. Its translation: CASSPGLAKSSYNEQYF.

Details on this clonotype: A read error may explain this, as a much larger clone is one base away. This chain links TRBV5-1 with TRBJ1-1; a weak D match, TRBD1 (5 bases). CDR1 SGHRS and CDR2 YFSETQ come from the germline V gene. CDR3 length: 13 residues. Trimming shortened V by 3 bases and J by 6 bases, and 12 bases separated the two germline ends. The CDR3 DNA reads TGCGCCAGCAGCTCCCAGAGGGGACCTGAAGCTTTCTTT. This sequence encodes CASSSQRGPEAFF.

The rearrangement links TRBV11-2 to TRBJ2-4; D is undetermined. The CDR3 sequence is 16 residues long. Deletions cut 5 bases from V and 0 bases from J, with 14 bases between. Per the germline V gene, CDR1 is SGHAT and CDR2 is FQNNGV. DNA for the CDR3: TGTGCCAGCAGCCTATTTTTCGGTCTAGCCAAAAACATTCAGTACTTC. It is translated as CASSLFFGLAKNIQYF.

This clonotype was recorded at least ten times. The chain combines TRBV28 with TRBJ2-2, with D possibly being TRBD1 (6 bases). The CDR3 totals 16 residues. In germline, CDR1 is MDHEN, CDR2 SYDVKM. Trimming cost V 6 bases and J 6 bases, with 20 bases left between them. The CDR3 loop is CASSTLQGHRSGELFF. The CDR3 bases are TGTGCCAGCAGCACCTTACAGGGTCACAGGTCCGGGGAGCTGTTTTTT.

The J gene is TRBJ2-1, the V gene TRBV28; 11 positions match TRBD1. This CDR3 is built from 15 residues. Germline values: CDR1 MDHEN, CDR2 SYDVKM. Trimming cost V 3 bases and J 5 bases; bases outside gene matches: 3. The CDR3 nucleotides are TGTGCCAGCAGTTTTGGACAGGGGGCGGACAATGAGCAGTTCTTC. Translated, it gives CASSFGQGADNEQFF.

This clonotype showed up many times. The chain uses TRBV5-6 and TRBJ1-2; TRBD1 aligns across 10 bases. V dropped 3 bases and J dropped 4; count of bases not matched to a gene: 3. Germline V gene lookup returns CDR1 SGHDT and CDR2 YYEEEE. The CDR3 totals 14 residues. The CDR3 bases are TGTGCCAGCAGCTCCGGGACAGGGGCCTATGGCTACACCTTC. Translating gives CASSSGTGAYGYTF.

Many counts were recorded for this clonotype. The chain joins TRBV7-2 to TRBJ2-1; TRBD1 might be the D (5 bases). The CDR3 extends over 15 amino acids. CDR1 and CDR2 from the germline V gene are SGHTA and FQGNSA. V lost 2 bases, J lost 7 bases, and 15 bases lay in between. The CDR3 bases are TGTGCCAGCAGCTTAACATGGCAGGGTCTAAATGAGCAGTTCTTC. Encoded protein: CASSLTWQGLNEQFF.

V and J are TRBV4-1 and TRBJ2-5, with a tentative D call TRBD2 (5 bases). This CDR3 has 18 amino acids. Trimming left V 0 bases short and J 4 bases short, with 21 bases between. Germline CDR1 and CDR2: MGHRA and YSYEKL. This CDR3 is CASSQDSPLTVGVETQYF. Written as DNA, the CDR3 is TGCGCCAGCAGCCAAGATTCCCCACTCACCGTCGGGGTAGAGACCCAGTACTTC.